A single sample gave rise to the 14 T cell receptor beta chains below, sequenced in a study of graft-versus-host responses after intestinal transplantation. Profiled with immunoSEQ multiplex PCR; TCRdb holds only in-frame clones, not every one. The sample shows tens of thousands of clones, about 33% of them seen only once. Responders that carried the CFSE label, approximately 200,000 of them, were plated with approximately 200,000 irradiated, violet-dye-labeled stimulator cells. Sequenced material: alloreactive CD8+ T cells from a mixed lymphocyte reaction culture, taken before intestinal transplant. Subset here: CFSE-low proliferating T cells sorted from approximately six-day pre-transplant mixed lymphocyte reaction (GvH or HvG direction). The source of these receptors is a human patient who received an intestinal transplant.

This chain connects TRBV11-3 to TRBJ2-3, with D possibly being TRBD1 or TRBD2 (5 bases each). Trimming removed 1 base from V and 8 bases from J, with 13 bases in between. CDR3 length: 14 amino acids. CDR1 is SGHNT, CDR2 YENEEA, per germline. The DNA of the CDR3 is TGTGCCAGCAGCTTAGTTCTAAGGGACCGTACGCAGTATTTT. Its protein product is CASSLVLRDRTQYF.

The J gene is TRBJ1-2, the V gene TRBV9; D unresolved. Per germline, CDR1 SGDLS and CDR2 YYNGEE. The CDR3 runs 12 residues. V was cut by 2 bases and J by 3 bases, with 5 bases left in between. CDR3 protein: CASSVGYYGYTF. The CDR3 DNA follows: TGTGCCAGCAGCGTGGGCTACTATGGCTACACCTTC.

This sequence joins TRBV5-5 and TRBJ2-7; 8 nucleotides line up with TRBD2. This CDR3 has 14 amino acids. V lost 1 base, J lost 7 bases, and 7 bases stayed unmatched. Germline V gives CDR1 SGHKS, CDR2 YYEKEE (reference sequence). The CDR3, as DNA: TGTGCCAGCAGCTTGAGCGGGGGTCCCTGGGAGCAGTACTTC. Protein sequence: CASSLSGGPWEQYF.

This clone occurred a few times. The CDR3 DNA follows: TGCAGCGTTGAAGGGACAGGAGTTACCTACGAGCAGTACTTC. Its protein is CSVEGTGVTYEQYF. The chain recombines TRBV29-1 with TRBJ2-7; TRBD1 agrees at 7 bases. Per the germline V gene, CDR1 is SQVTM and CDR2 is ANQGSEA. The CDR3 contains 14 residues. J was trimmed by 2 bases and V by 1 base; bases with no gene match: 5.

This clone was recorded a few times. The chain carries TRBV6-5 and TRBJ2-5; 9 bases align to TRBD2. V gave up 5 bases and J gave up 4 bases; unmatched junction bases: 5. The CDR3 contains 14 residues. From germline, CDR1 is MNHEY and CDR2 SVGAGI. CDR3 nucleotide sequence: TGTGCCAGCAGTGGTAGGGGACTAGCAGAGACCCAGTACTTC. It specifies CASSGRGLAETQYF.

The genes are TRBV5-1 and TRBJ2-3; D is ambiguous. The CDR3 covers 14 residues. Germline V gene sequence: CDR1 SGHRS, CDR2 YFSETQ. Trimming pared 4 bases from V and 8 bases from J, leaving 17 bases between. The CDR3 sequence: CASSLTGPEGTQYF. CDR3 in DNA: TGCGCCAGCAGCCTTACCGGGCCAGAAGGTACGCAGTATTTT.

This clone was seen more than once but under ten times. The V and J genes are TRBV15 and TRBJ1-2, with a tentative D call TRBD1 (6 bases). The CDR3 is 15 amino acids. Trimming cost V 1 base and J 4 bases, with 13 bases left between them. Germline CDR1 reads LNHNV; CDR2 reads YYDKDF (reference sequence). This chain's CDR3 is CATSRGSRGVYGYTF. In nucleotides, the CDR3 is TGTGCCACCAGCAGAGGCTCCAGGGGAGTCTATGGCTACACCTTC. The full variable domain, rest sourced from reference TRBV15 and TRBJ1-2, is DAMVIQNPRYQVTQFGKPVTLSCSQTLNHNVMYWYQQKSSQAPKLLFHYYDKDFNNEADTPDNFQSRRPNTSFCFLDIRSPGLGDTAMYLCATSRGSRGVYGYTFGSGTRLTVV.

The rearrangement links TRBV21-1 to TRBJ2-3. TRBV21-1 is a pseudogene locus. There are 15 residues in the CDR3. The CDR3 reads CASTPRGGQLDTQYF. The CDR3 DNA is TGTGCCAGCACCCCCAGGGGAGGACAGTTGGATACGCAGTATTTT.

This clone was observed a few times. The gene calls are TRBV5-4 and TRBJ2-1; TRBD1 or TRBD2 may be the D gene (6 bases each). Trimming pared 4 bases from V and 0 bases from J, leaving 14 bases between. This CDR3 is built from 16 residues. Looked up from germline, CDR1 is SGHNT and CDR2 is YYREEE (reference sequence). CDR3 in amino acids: CASSRGRFSSYNEQFF. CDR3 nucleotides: TGTGCCAGCAGCCGGGGGCGGTTCTCCTCCTACAATGAGCAGTTCTTC.

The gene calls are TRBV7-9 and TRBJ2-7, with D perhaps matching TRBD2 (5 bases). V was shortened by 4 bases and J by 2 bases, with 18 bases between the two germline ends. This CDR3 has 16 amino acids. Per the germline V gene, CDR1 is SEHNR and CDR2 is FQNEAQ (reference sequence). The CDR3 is CASSSSASRRAYEQYF. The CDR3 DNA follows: TGTGCCAGCAGCTCCTCCGCTAGCAGGCGGGCCTACGAGCAGTACTTC.

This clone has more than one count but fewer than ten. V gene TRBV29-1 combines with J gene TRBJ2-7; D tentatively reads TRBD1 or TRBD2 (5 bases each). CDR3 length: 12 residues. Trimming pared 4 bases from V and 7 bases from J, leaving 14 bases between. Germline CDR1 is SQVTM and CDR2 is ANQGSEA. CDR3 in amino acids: CSVVDGWGEQYF. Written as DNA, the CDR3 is TGCAGCGTTGTGGACGGCTGGGGGGAGCAGTACTTC.

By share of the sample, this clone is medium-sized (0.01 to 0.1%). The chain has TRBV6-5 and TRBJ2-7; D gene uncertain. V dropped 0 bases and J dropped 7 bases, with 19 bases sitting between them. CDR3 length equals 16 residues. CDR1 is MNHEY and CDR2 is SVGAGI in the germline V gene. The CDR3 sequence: CASSYSGAVIRREQYF. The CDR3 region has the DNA TGTGCCAGCAGTTACTCCGGTGCAGTTATACGGCGGGAGCAGTACTTC.

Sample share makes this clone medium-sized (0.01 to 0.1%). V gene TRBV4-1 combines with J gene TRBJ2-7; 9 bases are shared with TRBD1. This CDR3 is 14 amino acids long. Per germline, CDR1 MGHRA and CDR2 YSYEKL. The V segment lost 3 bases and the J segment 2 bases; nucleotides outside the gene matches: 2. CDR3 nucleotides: TGCGCCAGCAGCCAGGGGACAGGGCCCTACGAGCAGTACTTC. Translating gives CASSQGTGPYEQYF.

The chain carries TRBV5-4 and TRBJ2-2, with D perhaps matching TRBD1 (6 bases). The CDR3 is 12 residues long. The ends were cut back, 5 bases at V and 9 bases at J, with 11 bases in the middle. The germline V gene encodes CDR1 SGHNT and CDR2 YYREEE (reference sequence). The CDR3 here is CASRTGSRELFF. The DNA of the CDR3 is TGTGCCAGCAGAACAGGGTCCAGGGAGCTGTTTTTT.